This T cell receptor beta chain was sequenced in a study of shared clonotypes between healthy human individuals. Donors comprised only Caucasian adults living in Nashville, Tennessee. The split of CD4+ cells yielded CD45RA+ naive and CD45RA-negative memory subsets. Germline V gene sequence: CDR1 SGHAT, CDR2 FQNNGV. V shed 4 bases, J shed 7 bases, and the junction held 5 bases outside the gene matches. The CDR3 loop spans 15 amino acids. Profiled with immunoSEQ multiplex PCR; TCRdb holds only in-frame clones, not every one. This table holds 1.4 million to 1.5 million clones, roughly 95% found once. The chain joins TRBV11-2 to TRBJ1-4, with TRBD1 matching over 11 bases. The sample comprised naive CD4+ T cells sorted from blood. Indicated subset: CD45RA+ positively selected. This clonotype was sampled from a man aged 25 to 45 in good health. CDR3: CASSSGQGAGEKLFF. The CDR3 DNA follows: TGTGCCAGCAGCTCCGGACAGGGGGCGGGTGAAAAACTGTTTTTT.